The rows below give T cell receptor beta chains drawn from one sample of a study of graft-versus-host responses after intestinal transplantation. Antigens for these TCRs are unknown. The method was immunoSEQ multiplex PCR; TCRdb's version includes in-frame clones alone and lacks a portion of them. The repertoire consists of more than 75,000 clones, with 85% to 95% occurring once and the leading ten covering 0.3% to 0.45%. The sequences come from unstimulated CD4+ T cells sorted from spleen or lymph node cells, collected before transplant. These receptors all stem from a human donor who was the organ donor for an intestinal transplant. The CDR3 runs from the conserved cysteine through the conserved F or W. A D gene is named only where the DNA matches it firmly. Expanded clones are given a class, and other clones once, few, many or no size at all.

size,D,V,J,CDR3,DNA
once,TRBD2,TRBV5-1,TRBJ2-2,CASSLPTSGGATGELFF,TGCGCCAGCAGCTTGCCGACTAGCGGGGGGGCCACCGGGGAGCTGTTTTTT
NA,TRBD1,TRBV13,TRBJ2-2,CASSVPWDRGRPGELFF,TGTGCCAGCAGCGTTCCTTGGGACAGGGGGCGCCCCGGGGAGCTGTTTTTT
NA,TRBD1,TRBV6-6,TRBJ2-7,CASRRDRYEQYF,TGTGCCAGCAGACGGGACAGGTACGAGCAGTACTTC
NA,TRBD2,TRBV4-1,TRBJ2-1,CASSQERLAGGGSYNEQFF,TGCGCCAGCAGCCAAGAACGACTAGCGGGAGGGGGATCCTACAATGAGCAGTTCTTC
NA,NA,TRBV29-1,TRBJ2-5,CSGKELGSWETQYF,TGCAGCGGAAAGGAACTGGGGAGCTGGGAGACCCAGTACTTC
NA,NA,TRBV5-1,TRBJ2-5,CASSLRETQYF,TGCGCCAGCAGCTTGCGGGAGACCCAGTACTTC
NA,TRBD2,TRBV10-3,TRBJ2-5,CAISEGGESIETQYF,TGTGCCATCTCCGAGGGAGGGGAGTCGATAGAGACCCAGTACTTC
NA,TRBD1,TRBV12-5,TRBJ2-2,CASGLGQGAAGELFF,TGTGCTAGTGGTTTGGGACAGGGGGCGGCCGGGGAGCTGTTTTTT
NA,NA,TRBV2,TRBJ2-7,CASWWGVSYEQYF,TGTGCCAGCTGGTGGGGGGTCTCCTACGAGCAGTACTTC
NA,TRBD1,TRBV27,TRBJ1-2,CASSLRTGGYGYTF,TGTGCCAGCAGTTTACGGACAGGGGGCTATGGCTACACCTTC
once,NA,TRBV7-7,TRBJ2-5,CASSSRGSQETQYF,TGTGCCAGCAGCTCGAGGGGGAGTCAAGAGACCCAGTACTTC
once,NA,TRBV29-1,TRBJ2-7,CSVEIVGGGIYEQYF,TGCAGCGTTGAGATCGTGGGAGGGGGTATCTACGAGCAGTACTTC
NA,NA,TRBV7-6,TRBJ2-3,CASSLAPRGGTDTQYF,TGTGCCAGCAGCTTAGCCCCCAGGGGCGGCACAGATACGCAGTATTTT
NA,TRBD2,TRBV28,TRBJ2-7,CASRSGLVLYEQYF,TGTGCCAGCAGATCAGGACTAGTTTTGTACGAGCAGTACTTC
NA,TRBD1,TRBV6-5,TRBJ1-3,CASSSGQGNTIYF,TGTGCCAGCAGCTCGGGACAGGGAAACACCATATATTTT
NA,NA,TRBV9,TRBJ1-2,CASSVGGLVSYGYTF,TGTGCCAGCAGCGTCGGAGGCCTAGTCTCCTATGGCTACACCTTC
NA,NA,TRBV30,TRBJ1-6,CAWSVGLPTNSPLHF,TGTGCCTGGAGTGTGGGCCTTCCAACTAATTCACCCCTCCACTTT
NA,NA,TRBV7-9,TRBJ1-1,CASSLEGGTEAFF,TGTGCCAGCAGCTTAGAAGGGGGAACTGAAGCTTTCTTT
NA,NA,TRBV20-1,TRBJ2-5,CSLLSETQYF,TGCAGCCTCCTTTCAGAGACCCAGTACTTC
NA,NA,TRBV30,TRBJ1-5,CAWSGESNQPQHF,TGTGCCTGGAGTGGAGAGAGCAATCAGCCCCAGCATTTT
NA,TRBD1,TRBV6-1,TRBJ2-7,CASSEVTGGYYEQYF,TGTGCCAGCAGTGAAGTAACAGGGGGCTACTACGAGCAGTACTTC
once,NA,TRBV10-3,TRBJ1-2,CAISRTALDGYTF,TGTGCCATCAGTAGGACAGCCTTGGATGGCTACACCTTC
NA,NA,TRBV15,TRBJ1-4,CATSRGITGTNNEKLFF,TGTGCCACCAGCAGAGGGATCACCGGGACAAACAATGAAAAACTGTTTTTT
NA,TRBD1,TRBV28,TRBJ1-6,CASTGTGNSPLHF,TGTGCCAGCACCGGGACAGGGAATTCACCCCTCCACTTT
NA,TRBD1,TRBV25-1,TRBJ2-5,CASSMRQGVVETQYF,TGTGCCAGCAGTATGCGGCAGGGGGTGGTGGAGACCCAGTACTTC
NA,TRBD2,TRBV14,TRBJ2-1,CASSQRGLAGGAYNEQFF,TGTGCCAGCAGCCAACGGGGTCTAGCGGGGGGGGCCTACAATGAGCAGTTCTTC
NA,NA,TRBV18,TRBJ2-1,CASSPPSSLYNEQFF,TGTGCCAGCTCACCCCCCAGTTCGCTCTACAATGAGCAGTTCTTC
NA,NA,TRBV2,TRBJ2-5,CASKIGGYQETQYF,TGTGCCAGCAAGATTGGAGGCTACCAAGAGACCCAGTACTTC
NA,TRBD1,TRBV18,TRBJ1-5,CASSLLDRAQPQHF,TGTGCCAGCTCACTCTTGGACAGGGCGCAGCCCCAGCATTTT
NA,TRBD1,TRBV5-1,TRBJ2-1,CASSSTGTGAMNEQFF,TGCGCCAGCAGCTCAACCGGGACAGGGGCGATGAATGAGCAGTTCTTC
NA,TRBD1,TRBV5-6,TRBJ1-3,CASSPNRGRVNTIYF,TGTGCCAGCAGCCCCAACAGGGGGCGTGTAAACACCATATATTTT
NA,NA,TRBV25-1,TRBJ1-3,CASNDAGDPGNTIYF,TGTGCCAGCAACGACGCAGGGGACCCTGGAAACACCATATATTTT
NA,NA,TRBV18,TRBJ1-2,CASSPRRDDYGYTF,TGTGCCAGCTCACCACGGCGGGACGACTATGGCTACACCTTC
NA,NA,TRBV18,TRBJ2-1,CASSPEAYNEQFF,TGTGCCAGCTCACCTGAAGCTTACAATGAGCAGTTCTTC